The 24 T cell receptor beta chains below all came from one sample that was sequenced in a study of early T cells in non-severe SARS-CoV-2 infection. TCRdb re-derived calls from the 5' RACE reads in MiXCR, one entry per CDR3 protein. The data show 50,000 to 70,000 distinct CDR3 sequences, around 12% seen once. The sequenced sample was whole blood. Receptors originate from an adult who was a healthcare worker with PCR-confirmed SARS-CoV-2 infection or an uninfected control (not recorded which).

The chain links TRBV19 to TRBJ2-1; 8 positions agree with TRBD2. Germline CDR1 reads LNHDA; CDR2 reads SQIVND (reference sequence). Unmatched junction bases numbered 2, after V lost 3 bases and J lost 1 base. CDR3 length: 15 residues. The CDR3 protein is CASSIKRGSYNEQFF. In DNA, the CDR3 is TGTGCCAGTAGTATCAAGCGGGGGTCCTACAATGAGCAGTTCTTC.

The V gene is TRBV28, the J gene TRBJ2-5; D remains ambiguous. The CDR3 loop spans 10 amino acids. Germline CDR1 is MDHEN and CDR2 is SYDVKM. The V end was cut by 4 bases, the J end by 4 bases, with 1 base between. The DNA for the CDR3 is TGTGCCAGCAGTTCAGAGACCCAGTACTTC. Protein product: CASSSETQYF.

This clonotype was recorded a few times. V and J are TRBV11-2 and TRBJ2-4; 8 bases agree with TRBD2. Germline CDR1 SGHAT, CDR2 FQNNGV. V lost 2 bases to trimming and J lost 8 bases; unmatched junction nucleotides: 5. There are 14 residues in the CDR3. The CDR3 here is CASSLRTSRDIQYF. The CDR3 nucleotides read TGTGCCAGCAGCTTAAGGACTAGCAGGGACATTCAGTACTTC.

Ten or more counts support this clonotype. The V call is TRBV2, the J call TRBJ2-1, with 12 bases lining up with TRBD2. With 8 bases clipped from V and 9 bases from J, the junction kept 5 bases outside the gene matches. The CDR3 contains 13 residues. In germline, CDR1 is SNHLY, CDR2 FYNNEI. CDR3 amino acids: CASQTSGRSEQFF. The CDR3, as DNA: TGTGCCAGCCAGACTAGCGGGAGATCTGAGCAGTTCTTC.

There are a few counts of this clonotype. The chain couples TRBV28 to TRBJ2-2; no clear D. The germline V gene has CDR1 MDHEN and CDR2 SYDVKM. The CDR3 is 14 amino acids. The V and J ends lost 6 bases and 5 bases respectively, with 13 bases between them. CDR3 nucleotides: TGTGCCAGCAGCCCTATGACTCAAACCGGGGAGCTGTTTTTT. Translated, it gives CASSPMTQTGELFF.

A word on this clonotype: One base away lies a much larger clone, so this may be a sequencing read error. The genes are TRBV28 and TRBJ2-2; D may be TRBD1 or TRBD2 (5 bases each). Germline V gives CDR1 MDHEN, CDR2 SYDVKM. This CDR3 contains 15 residues. The V end lost 5 bases, the J end lost 3 bases, and 13 bases lay between the germline ends. The CDR3 spells CASSRRGWDTGELFF. The CDR3 DNA sequence: TGTGCCAGCAGTCGCCGGGGCTGGGACACCGGGGAGCTGTTTTTT. The whole variable domain, remainder taken from reference TRBV28 and TRBJ2-2, is DVKVTQSSRYLVKRTGEKVFLECVQDMDHENMFWYRQDPGLGLRLIYFSYDVKMKEKGDIPEGYSVSREKKERFSLILESASTNQTSMYLCASSRRGWDTGELFFGEGSRLTVL.

The chain is built from TRBV15 and TRBJ2-7; D possibly matches TRBD1 or TRBD2 (5 bases each). Trimming removed 3 bases at V and 5 bases at J, with 11 bases between. The CDR3 sequence is 13 residues long. CDR1 LNHNV and CDR2 YYDKDF come from the germline V gene (reference sequence). CDR3 DNA: TGTGCCACCAGCAGGGAGGACAAAGACGAGCAGTACTTC. Translated, it gives CATSREDKDEQYF.

Many counts were recorded for this clonotype. The CDR3 protein is CSARDRSSGIPLFNEQFF. In nucleotides, the CDR3 is TGCAGTGCTAGAGATCGCAGTAGCGGGATTCCCCTCTTCAATGAGCAGTTCTTC. The chain has TRBV20-1 and TRBJ2-1, with 8 bases fitting TRBD2. The CDR3 runs 18 residues. J lost 6 bases, V lost 0 bases, and 16 bases had no gene match. The germline V gene encodes CDR1 DFQATT and CDR2 SNEGSKA (reference sequence).

This clonotype has at least ten counts. V usage is TRBV6-1 and J usage is TRBJ2-1; 13 nucleotides agree with TRBD2. The CDR3 runs to 16 residues. Germline loops: CDR1 MNHNS, CDR2 SASEGT. The V and J ends lost 9 bases and 6 bases, in that order; junction bases with no gene match: 11. The CDR3 reads CASQWQRLAGGNEQFF. The CDR3 coding sequence is TGTGCCAGTCAGTGGCAGCGACTAGCGGGAGGCAATGAGCAGTTCTTC.

In its sample, this clonotype was seen once. The chain carries TRBV19 and TRBJ2-2; perhaps D is TRBD1 or TRBD2 (5 bases each). This CDR3 has 14 amino acids. The V and J ends lost 6 bases and 0 bases respectively, with 8 bases between them. CDR1 and CDR2 from the germline V gene are LNHDA and SQIVND (reference sequence). The CDR3 sequence: CASRWDPNTGELFF. CDR3 bases: TGTGCCAGTAGATGGGACCCGAACACCGGGGAGCTGTTTTTT.

This chain uses TRBV18 with TRBJ1-3; D ambiguous. Germline assignment: CDR1 KGHSH and CDR2 LQKENI. V was clipped by 3 bases and J by 0 bases, with 9 bases between them. This CDR3 comprises 15 residues. In DNA, the CDR3 is TGTGCCAGCTCACCGGTAGCCCTCTCTGGAAACACCATATATTTT. This codes for CASSPVALSGNTIYF.

In this sample, this clonotype turned up many times. This chain links TRBV6-2 or TRBV6-3 with TRBJ2-1; 14 bases are a match to TRBD2. The ends lost 4 bases at V and 14 bases at J; junction bases unmatched: 13. The germline V gene has CDR1 MNHEY and CDR2 SVGEGT. This CDR3 comprises 16 residues. The CDR3 spells CASSSGTSGSLGREFF. The CDR3 DNA sequence: TGTGCCAGCAGTTCCGGGACTAGCGGGAGTTTAGGGAGGGAGTTCTTC.

The rearrangement links TRBV29-1 to TRBJ2-3, with TRBD2 matching over 12 bases. With 7 bases clipped from V and 5 bases from J, the junction kept 7 bases outside the gene matches. The CDR3 loop spans 14 amino acids. Germline V lookup: CDR1 SQVTM, CDR2 ANQGSEA. Here the CDR3 DNA reads TGCAGCGCTGACCGACTAGCGGGGGTAGATACGCAGTATTTT. This encodes CSADRLAGVDTQYF.

This clonotype was observed a handful of times. The J gene is TRBJ1-2, the V gene TRBV10-3, with D unclear. The V gene lost 3 bases and the J gene lost 2 bases, with 10 bases spanning the gap. The V gene's germline CDR1 is ENHRY and CDR2 SYGVKD. The CDR3 sequence is 14 residues long. CDR3 sequence reads: CAISDPAVNYGYTF. The CDR3 nucleotides read TGTGCCATCAGTGATCCGGCGGTGAACTATGGCTACACCTTC.

This sequence joins TRBV7-9 and TRBJ2-3; 7 positions match TRBD1. This CDR3 is built from 14 residues. Germline V gives CDR1 SEHNR, CDR2 FQNEAQ (reference sequence). V shed 11 bases and J 2 bases; nucleotides not matched to a gene: 10. The CDR3 here is CASFSQGTTDTQYF. DNA of the CDR3: TGTGCCTCCTTCTCACAGGGGACCACAGATACGCAGTATTTT.

The genes are TRBV7-9 and TRBJ1-2; D might be TRBD1 (5 bases). Germline V gene data show CDR1 as SEHNR and CDR2 as FQNEAQ (reference sequence). V lost 6 bases and J 3 bases, leaving 20 bases between the germline ends. The CDR3 has 16 amino acids. The CDR3: CASRGMDKSADYGYTF. In DNA form, the CDR3 reads TGTGCCAGCAGAGGCATGGACAAATCCGCGGACTATGGCTACACCTTC.

The V call is TRBV18, the J call TRBJ1-1; weak D call: TRBD1 (6 bases). V lost 3 bases and J 6 bases, leaving 20 bases between the germline ends. Germline CDR1 KGHSH, CDR2 LQKENI. CDR3 length equals 16 residues. In DNA form, the CDR3 reads TGTGCCAGCTCACCCACCCCCCTGGGGGGCGCCGCTGAAGCTTTCTTT. Encoded protein: CASSPTPLGGAAEAFF.

This clonotype was seen ten or more times. CDR3 coding DNA: TGTGCCAGCAGTTTAACCGGAGAAAAACTGTTTTTT. It yields the protein CASSLTGEKLFF. The chain links TRBV27 to TRBJ1-4; no definite D call. CDR1 MNHEY and CDR2 SMNVEV come from the germline V gene (reference sequence). The CDR3 is 12 amino acids. The V gene lost 2 bases and the J gene lost 8 bases, with 6 bases spanning the gap.

This clonotype was found many times. This chain joins TRBV20-1 and TRBJ2-3; 8 bases are a match to TRBD2. This CDR3 is 14 amino acids long. Germline assignment: CDR1 DFQATT and CDR2 SNEGSKA (reference sequence). Unmatched junction bases numbered 11, after V lost 5 bases and J lost 7 bases. The CDR3 is CSALPGTSSHTQYF. The CDR3, as DNA: TGCAGTGCTCTCCCCGGGACTAGTTCGCATACGCAGTATTTT.

This clonotype was detected many times. CDR3 coding DNA: TGTGCCAGCAGCTTAGCGGCGGGGAACACAGATACGCAGTATTTT. Amino acid sequence: CASSLAAGNTDTQYF. The rearrangement uses TRBV7-2 and TRBJ2-3; maybe TRBD2 (6 bases). This CDR3 has 15 amino acids. Between the trimmed V and J ends, which lost 0 bases and 2 bases, there was a span of 9 bases. The germline V gene has CDR1 SGHTA and CDR2 FQGNSA.

This chain uses TRBV7-9 with TRBJ2-1; 7 nucleotides align to TRBD2. CDR1 is SEHNR and CDR2 is FQNEAQ in the germline V gene (reference sequence). Losses at the gene ends were 1 base for V and 4 bases for J; bases not matched to a gene: 7. This CDR3 is 16 amino acids long. The chain's CDR3 is CASSLGVSSGYNEQFF. The CDR3 DNA sequence: TGTGCCAGCAGCTTAGGGGTTTCTAGCGGATACAATGAGCAGTTCTTC.

This chain links TRBV11-3 with TRBJ2-1, with a tentative D call TRBD2 (7 bases). CDR3 size: 14 residues. Germline V gene sequence: CDR1 SGHNT, CDR2 YENEEA. V gave up 5 bases and J gave up 6 bases, with 14 bases separating them. The CDR3 DNA is TGTGCCAGCAGCCTTGGGGGGGGCGGCAATGAGCAGTTCTTC. It yields the protein CASSLGGGGNEQFF.

In regard to this clonotype: This clone may be a read error of a much larger clone one base away. The chain uses TRBV7-3 and TRBJ2-2; 8 bases match TRBD1. Germline assignment: CDR1 SGHTA and CDR2 FQGTGA. V was pared by 3 bases and J by 7 bases, with 7 bases of the junction left unmatched. The CDR3 is 15 residues long. The CDR3 sequence: CASSFMPGGLGELFF. The CDR3 DNA reads TGTGCCAGCAGCTTTATGCCAGGGGGCCTCGGGGAGCTGTTTTTT.

This clonotype was observed at least ten times. V usage is TRBV6-5 and J usage is TRBJ1-1; no definite D call. V lost 8 bases, J lost 1 base, and 8 bases lay in between. Per the germline V gene, CDR1 is MNHEY and CDR2 is SVGAGI. This CDR3 region has 12 residues. This CDR3 reads CASVAKNTEAFF. As DNA, the CDR3 is TGTGCCAGCGTGGCGAAGAACACTGAAGCTTTCTTT.